The following is a T cell receptor beta chain sequence with its context. This specimen belongs to a study of human CD8 memory T cell subsets. The CDR3 has 18 residues. Phenotypically, stem-like memory CD8+ T cells (TSTEM) were characterized as CCR7+ PD-1- TIGIT-. Total RNA was taken from roughly 140,000 sorted CD8+ T cells, in duplicate, per subset. UMI-labeled 5' RACE was the method by which TCR beta libraries were made. No DNA is given; TCRdb re-called the 5' RACE reads and lists each CDR3 protein once. In total, the table holds around 11,000 distinct CDR3 sequences. The sequence derives from a human donor in good health. Material for sequencing was CD8+ stem-like memory T cells (TSCM and TCM) sorted from PBMCs. Specified subset: stem-like memory CD8 T cells (TSTEM), CCR7+ PD-1- TIGIT-. The rearrangement links TRBV21-1 to TRBJ1-4. TRBV21-1 is listed as a pseudogene. The CDR3 reads CASSKADRTSATNEKLFF.